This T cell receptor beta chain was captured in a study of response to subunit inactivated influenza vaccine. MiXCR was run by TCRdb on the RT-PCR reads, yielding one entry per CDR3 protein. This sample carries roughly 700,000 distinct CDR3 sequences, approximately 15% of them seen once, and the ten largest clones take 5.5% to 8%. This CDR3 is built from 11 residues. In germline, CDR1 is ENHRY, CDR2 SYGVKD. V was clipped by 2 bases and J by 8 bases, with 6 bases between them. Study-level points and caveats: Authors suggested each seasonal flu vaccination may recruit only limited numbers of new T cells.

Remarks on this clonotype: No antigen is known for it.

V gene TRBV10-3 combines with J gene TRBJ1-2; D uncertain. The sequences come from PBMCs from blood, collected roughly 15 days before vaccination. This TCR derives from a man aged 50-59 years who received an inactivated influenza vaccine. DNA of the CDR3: TGTGCCATCAGTGAGGTATCCGGCTACACCTTC. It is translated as CAISEVSGYTF.